This T cell receptor beta chain was documented in a study of shared clonotypes between healthy human individuals. Germline V gene lookup returns CDR1 SEHNR and CDR2 FQNEAQ (reference sequence). The CDR3 length is 15 residues. V lost 8 bases, J lost 3 bases, and 20 bases lay in between. The study drew its donors from healthy HIV-negative adults without recent acute infections or vaccinations. CD4+ cell separation produced CD45RA+ naive and CD45RA-negative memory subsets. This table comes from immunoSEQ multiplex PCR, and its TCRdb copy is limited to in-frame clones, with some not included. In the table there are some 1 million clones, approximately 72% of which are singletons.

This chain uses TRBV7-9 with TRBJ2-7; perhaps D is TRBD1 or TRBD2 (5 bases each). Sample: memory CD4+ T cells sorted from blood. Subset defined: CD45RA-negative fraction. The receptor was derived from a young man in good health. DNA of the CDR3: TGTGCCAGCGCGAACCTAGCTAAGCAGGGCTACGAGCAGTACTTC. As protein: CASANLAKQGYEQYF.